The rows below give T cell receptor beta chains drawn from one sample of a study of T cell responses to AZD1222 COVID-19 vaccine. The assay was immunoSEQ multiplex PCR, and TCRdb's table has in-frame clones only and misses some. The sample gives over 110,000 clones, about 90% of which show up once; 1.5% to 2% is in the top ten. Specimen: peripheral blood, collected 28 days after the second AZD1222 dose. The receptors were sampled from an adult who received the AZD1222 COVID-19 vaccine. Both conserved end residues are part of each CDR3. Fields, in order: CDR3 length, V gene, CDR3 protein.

12 | TRBV6-6 | CASSYSKTEAFF
16 | TRBV28 | CASSSRVRLPNEKLFF
18 | TRBV6-1 | CASRETSGSLGSYNEQFF
14 | TRBV6-2/TRBV6-3 | CASSYGPRTDTQYF
13 | TRBV6-1 | CASSEIGGYEQYF
13 | TRBV6-5 | CASTRGRNYGYTF
15 | TRBV27 | CASRPTTGPSYGYTF
16 | TRBV7-3 | CASSLSPTSRGETQYF
15 | TRBV5-1 | CASSLEAVSNTEAFF
16 | TRBV5-6 | CASSSLDRGWTYEQYF
14 | TRBV24-1 | CATSDAFGNQPQHF
17 | TRBV28 | CASSLPPTRRSNQPQHF
15 | TRBV5-6 | CASSLGHLLVDEQFF
13 | TRBV10-3 | CAISLQRNTEAFF
14 | TRBV5-6 | CASSLGPQPETQYF
14 | TRBV18 | CASSPGHTNEKLFF
12 | TRBV2 | CASSEAAGRQFF
18 | TRBV4-3 | CASSQVAGQGRRVEKLFF
14 | TRBV7-2 | CASGYRADNSPLHF
15 | TRBV28 | CASSPPTGRYTEAFF
13 | TRBV11-3 | CASSLSPNTEAFF
14 | TRBV6-1 | CATGKGQGSYEQYF